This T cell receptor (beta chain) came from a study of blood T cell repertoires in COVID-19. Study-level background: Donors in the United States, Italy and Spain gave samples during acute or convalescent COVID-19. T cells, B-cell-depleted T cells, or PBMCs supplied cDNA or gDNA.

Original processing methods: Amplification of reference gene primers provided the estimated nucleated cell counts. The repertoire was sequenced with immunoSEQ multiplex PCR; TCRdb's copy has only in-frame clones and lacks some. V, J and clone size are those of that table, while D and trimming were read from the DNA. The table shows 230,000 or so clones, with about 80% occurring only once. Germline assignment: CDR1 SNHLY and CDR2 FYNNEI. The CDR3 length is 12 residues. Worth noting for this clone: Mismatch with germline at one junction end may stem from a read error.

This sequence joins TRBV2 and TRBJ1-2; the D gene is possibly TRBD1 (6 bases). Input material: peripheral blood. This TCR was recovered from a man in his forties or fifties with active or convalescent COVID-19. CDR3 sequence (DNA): TGTGCCAGCAGAGACACAGGGACCCGGGATGCCTTC. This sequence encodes CASRDTGTRDAF.